This T cell receptor (beta chain) was obtained from a study of blood T cell repertoires in COVID-19. The CDR3 is 15 amino acids. Trimming pared 8 bases from V and 5 bases from J, leaving 22 bases between. Germline loops: CDR1 MDHEN, CDR2 SYDVKM. Sequenced by immunoSEQ multiplex PCR; TCRdb stores in-frame clones only, minus some. This sample has around 68,000 clones, with approximately 83% found just once. The clonotype was recovered from a middle-aged man with COVID-19, enrolled during active disease. The chain employs TRBV28 and TRBJ2-7; TRBD2 is a possible D gene (7 bases). Sequencing used peripheral blood. CDR3 nucleotides: TGTGCCAGCGGAGGGGGGGACGGTCTCATCGACGAGCAGTACTTC. Translating gives CASGGGDGLIDEQYF.